This T cell receptor beta chain emerged from a study of blood T cell repertoires in COVID-19. Study at large: Acute-phase and convalescent COVID-19 samples originated in the United States, Italy and Spain. The analysed material was cDNA or gDNA that came from T cells, B-cell-depleted T cells, or PBMCs.

The V end was cut by 0 bases, the J end by 5 bases, with 5 bases between. In germline, CDR1 is SGHAT, CDR2 FQNNGV. CDR3 length: 13 residues. Original processing notes: Nucleated cell number was recorded as an estimate derived from reference gene primer amplification. Clones were sequenced by immunoSEQ multiplex PCR, and TCRdb holds only the in-frame ones, with some missing. That table is the source of V, J and clone size, and D and trimming were worked out from the DNA. The repertoire has around 170,000 clones, roughly 70% of them found once; the top ten carry 3%. The V call is TRBV11-2, the J call TRBJ1-5; the D is unclear. Specimen: peripheral blood. The clonotype originates from a woman aged 80 or over with acute or convalescent COVID-19. CDR3 nucleotide sequence: TGTGCCAGCAGCTTAGATCATTATCAGCCCCAGCATTTT. The encoded protein is CASSLDHYQPQHF.